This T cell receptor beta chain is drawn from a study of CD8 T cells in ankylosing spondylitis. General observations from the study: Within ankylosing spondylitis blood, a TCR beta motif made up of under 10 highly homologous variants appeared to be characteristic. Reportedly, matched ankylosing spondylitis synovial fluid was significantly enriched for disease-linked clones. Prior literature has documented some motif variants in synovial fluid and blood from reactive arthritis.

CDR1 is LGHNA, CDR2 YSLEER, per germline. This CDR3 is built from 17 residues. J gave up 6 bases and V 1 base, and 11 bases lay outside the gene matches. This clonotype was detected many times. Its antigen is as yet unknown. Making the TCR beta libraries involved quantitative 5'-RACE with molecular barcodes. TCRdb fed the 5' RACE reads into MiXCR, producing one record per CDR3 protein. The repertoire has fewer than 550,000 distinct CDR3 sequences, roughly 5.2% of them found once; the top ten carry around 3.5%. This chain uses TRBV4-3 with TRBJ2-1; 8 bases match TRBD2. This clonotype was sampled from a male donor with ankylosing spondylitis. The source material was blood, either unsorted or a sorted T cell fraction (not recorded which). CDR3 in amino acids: CASSQARGGGLSNEQFF. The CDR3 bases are TGCGCCAGCAGCCAAGCTCGGGGGGGGGGCCTTAGCAATGAGCAGTTCTTC.